These T cell receptor beta chains were read from a single sample in a study of shared clonotypes between healthy human individuals. Method: immunoSEQ multiplex PCR; TCRdb's copy keeps in-frame clones and lacks some. The sample shows millions of clones, about 92% of them seen only once. Sequencing was carried out using naive CD4+ T cells sorted from blood. These receptors originate from a man aged 18 to 29 in good health. Both conserved end residues are part of each CDR3. The order of the fields is D gene, V gene, J gene, clone size, CDR3 protein, CDR3 DNA. The D gene is left open where the match is weak. For some rows the clone size is stated as once, few or many, or as a class when expanded; others skip it.

>TRBD1|TRBV4-3|TRBJ2-5|once
CASSQPGQQETQYF
TGCGCCAGCAGCCAACCGGGACAGCAAGAGACCCAGTACTTC
>.|TRBV7-3|TRBJ1-2|once
CASSPGQASSWGYTF
TGTGCCAGCAGCCCGGGACAAGCGTCGAGTTGGGGCTACACCTTC
>.|TRBV5-1|TRBJ2-7|.
CASSFTGGYEQYF
TGCGCCAGCAGCTTTACCGGGGGCTACGAGCAGTACTTC
>TRBD1|TRBV11-1|TRBJ1-5|.
CASSFYAGQYSNQPQHF
TGTGCCAGCAGCTTTTATGCGGGACAGTATAGCAATCAGCCCCAGCATTTT
>.|TRBV6-6|TRBJ1-2|.
CASSYSGRINYGYTF
TGTGCCAGCAGTTACTCGGGGCGGATAAACTATGGCTACACCTTC
>TRBD1|TRBV28|TRBJ1-4|.
CASSFRRGLNEKLFF
TGTGCCAGCAGTTTTCGCAGGGGGCTGAATGAAAAACTGTTTTTT
>.|TRBV10-1|TRBJ2-2|.
CASSEYKTGELFF
TGCGCCAGCAGTGAATACAAGACCGGGGAGCTGTTTTTT
>TRBD2|TRBV7-2|TRBJ2-7|.
CASSYVAGGPLSYEQYF
TGTGCCAGCAGCTATGTAGCGGGAGGGCCCCTTTCCTACGAGCAGTACTTC
>TRBD2|TRBV30|TRBJ2-5|.
CAWSVRRTSGGLETQYF
TGTGCCTGGAGTGTTCGAAGGACTAGCGGGGGGCTGGAGACCCAGTACTTC
>.|TRBV30|TRBJ1-4|few
CAWSPTGLRLMELFF
TGTGCCTGGAGTCCTACAGGGCTTCGGTTGATGGAACTGTTTTTT
>TRBD1|TRBV5-1|TRBJ2-3|.
CASSPGQESTDTQYF
TGCGCCAGCAGCCCGGGACAGGAAAGCACAGATACGCAGTATTTT
>.|TRBV2|TRBJ2-1|once
CASSVGDREQFF
TGTGCCAGCAGTGTCGGGGACCGGGAGCAGTTCTTC
>.|TRBV30|TRBJ1-6|.
CAWSVNARNSPLHF
TGTGCCTGGAGTGTAAACGCGAGGAATTCACCCCTCCACTTT
>.|TRBV7-9|TRBJ2-3|.
CASSFYRGKADTQYF
TGTGCCAGCAGCTTTTACCGGGGGAAGGCAGATACGCAGTATTTT
>.|TRBV7-9|TRBJ1-6|few
CASSLDSYNSPLHF
TGTGCCAGCAGCTTGGACAGCTATAATTCACCCCTCCACTTT
>.|TRBV5-1|TRBJ2-6|.
CASSDTAGANVLTF
TGCGCCAGCAGCGATACCGCCGGGGCCAACGTCCTGACTTTC
>TRBD1|TRBV28|TRBJ1-2|.
CASGPFTGTGGTWTF
TGTGCCAGCGGCCCCTTTACCGGGACAGGGGGTACATGGACCTTC
>.|TRBV19|TRBJ2-1|.
CASSIVSRGIYNEQFF
TGTGCCAGTAGTATCGTATCGAGGGGAATCTACAATGAGCAGTTCTTC
>.|TRBV11-2|TRBJ1-5|.
CASSFDRRQPQHF
TGTGCCAGCAGCTTTGACAGGCGACAGCCCCAGCATTTT
>.|TRBV6-6|TRBJ1-5|.
CASSYLSSNQPQHF
TGTGCCAGCAGTTACTTAAGTAGCAATCAGCCCCAGCATTTT
>.|TRBV7-6|TRBJ1-5|.
CASSIQGGPQHF
TGTGCCAGCAGCATACAGGGAGGGCCCCAGCATTTT
>.|TRBV30|TRBJ2-3|.
CAWSHTADTQYF
TGTGCCTGGAGTCATACGGCAGATACGCAGTATTTT
>.|TRBV13|TRBJ2-2|.
CASSPLGTGELFF
TGTGCCAGCAGCCCTCTGGGGACCGGGGAGCTGTTTTTT
>.|TRBV15|TRBJ2-2|.
CATSSTRGELFF
TGTGCCACCAGCAGTACTAGAGGGGAGCTGTTTTTT
>.|TRBV5-1|TRBJ1-4|.
CASSTSVTNEKLFF
TGCGCCAGCAGCACCTCGGTCACTAATGAAAAACTGTTTTTT
>TRBD2|TRBV15|TRBJ2-1|.
CATSRYLAGGDNEQFF
TGTGCCACCAGCAGATACCTAGCGGGAGGAGACAATGAGCAGTTCTTC
>.|TRBV15|TRBJ1-4|.
CATSSRVLNEKLFF
TGTGCCACCAGCAGCCGGGTCTTGAATGAAAAACTGTTTTTT
>.|TRBV11-3|TRBJ1-1|.
CASSLQGMNTEAFF
TGTGCCAGCAGCTTACAGGGGATGAACACTGAAGCTTTCTTT
>.|TRBV7-9|TRBJ1-2|once
CASSLGPGGYTF
TGTGCCAGCAGCTTAGGTCCGGGAGGCTACACCTTC